This T cell receptor (beta chain) came from a study of T cell responses to AZD1222 COVID-19 vaccine. In the case of this clone: The antigen remains unidentified.

Findings and caveats of the study: Donors were largely white British and mainly female; clonal diversity was possibly underestimated. Recipients of two AZD1222 doses showed rising Spike-specific TCR breadth and depth. Of spike-specific TCRs, nearly half reportedly target regions left unmutated in variants.

Germline lookup yields CDR1 SGHDN and CDR2 FVKESK. The CDR3 covers 14 residues. Trimming removed 0 bases from V and 7 bases from J, with 10 bases in between. Data came from immunoSEQ multiplex PCR; TCRdb stores just in-frame clones and leaves some out. The sample includes about 66,000 clones, less than 85% of them seen just once. The chain recombines TRBV14 with TRBJ2-1; D is ambiguous. The source was peripheral blood, collected on day 0 of MenACWY control vaccination. The clonotype was recovered from an adult in good health. In DNA, the CDR3 is TGTGCCAGCAGCCAAGATCGGGTCAGTAATGAGCAGTTCTTC. Translating gives CASSQDRVSNEQFF.